This TCR beta chain was retrieved from a study of T cell responses to AZD1222 COVID-19 vaccine. Study-level results: Vaccine-associated CD4 TCRs ranged over spike, dominating at 160-218 and 743-854.

The table came from immunoSEQ multiplex PCR; TCRdb's copy has only in-frame clones and leaves some out. The data contain about 210,000 clones, 85% to 95% of them singletons. A note on this clone: The target antigen is unknown.

CDR3 length: 18 amino acids. The germline gives CDR1 SGHVS, CDR2 FNYEAQ. J was trimmed by 9 bases and V by 1 base; bases with no gene match: 15. This sequence was found in an adult in good health. V gene TRBV7-6 combines with J gene TRBJ2-1; 10 bases align to TRBD1. The sample here was peripheral blood, taken on day 0 of AZD1222 vaccination. The CDR3 protein is CASSLGPPRTGGWSEQFF. CDR3 DNA sequence: TGTGCCAGCAGCTTAGGCCCACCCCGGACAGGGGGGTGGAGTGAGCAGTTCTTC.